The entry below gives a single TCR beta chain sequence along with its context. Its target antigen remains unknown. Base qualities are not at hand, and no much larger clone is one base apart. The sample originates from a study of blood T cell repertoires in COVID-19 (dated by TCRdb to 2018 to 2020). Regarding the complete study: Samples from collaborators originated in the United States, Italy and Spain and spanned both the acute and convalescent phases of COVID-19. Deeply sampled blood TCRbeta repertoires from subjects exposed to, actively infected with, or recovered from COVID-19 were included in the dataset. Sample metadata almost always included a de-identified subject ID, COVID-19 status, age in years and sex. A freely available public database, intended as a resource for researchers studying the immune response to SARS-CoV-2, is where the repertoires were released. The samples were drawn from two sources: the first 160 participants of the ongoing ImmuneRACE study, and 950 to 1,500 subjects contributed by 6 global collaborators. Where available, HLA class I and class II types were obtained from metadata supplied by the sample provider rather than from assay-based typing. The material from the prospective study consisted of cDNA or gDNA derived from T cells, B-cell-depleted T cells, or PBMCs.

Points the paper makes about the study in general: The amount of clinical and demographic metadata varied by source and participant and was provided uncurated.

Collaborating institutions collected whole blood in K2EDTA tubes following their own protocols. For TCRbeta analysis, collaborators shipped samples in one of three forms: frozen whole blood, isolated PBMCs, or DNA extracted from either of those sample types. The CDR3 starts with the cysteine, ends with the phenylalanine, and has 15 residues. The kept DNA is CDR3 alone, 45 bases in frame from the first base. The immunoSEQ Assay, a bias-controlled multiplex PCR, was used to amplify TCRbeta CDR3 regions from genomic DNA. In the source study's methods: Nucleated cell counts per sample were estimated from amplification of reference gene primers within the assay. To quantify the absolute abundance of each unique TCRbeta CDR3 rearrangement, sequence reads were collapsed and filtered. For each sample, productive Simpson clonality was calculated by taking the square root of Simpson's diversity index across productive rearrangements. Here the immuneACCESS table is served through TCRdb, limited to in-frame sequences with V and J called. Missing clones are a known gap in these copies; in checked studies unresolved V genes cover under half, and the rest lacks a known reason. V, J and clone size reflect that table, while D and trimming were determined from the DNA. The sample table holds around 220,000 clones, of which around 84% were seen once. The leading ten clones occupy about 4.5% of the sample.

This clonotype was obtained from a man in his fifties or sixties with acute or convalescent COVID-19. Sequences were obtained from peripheral blood. The chain links TRBV12-1 with TRBJ1-3; the table's D call, TRBD1, was not checked against the DNA. TRBV12-1 is deemed a pseudogene. This receptor carries the CDR3 CASSRGQVSGNTIYF. At the DNA level, the sequence is TGTGCCAGCAGCCGGGGACAGGTCTCTGGAAACACCATATATTTT.